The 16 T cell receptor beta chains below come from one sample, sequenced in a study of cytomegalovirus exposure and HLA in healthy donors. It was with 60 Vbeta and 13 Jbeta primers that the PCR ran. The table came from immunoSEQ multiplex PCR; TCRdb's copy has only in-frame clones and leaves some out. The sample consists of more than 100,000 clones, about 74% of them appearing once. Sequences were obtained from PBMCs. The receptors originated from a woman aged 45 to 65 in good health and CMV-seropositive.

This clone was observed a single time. The CDR3 loop reads CASSFVHLSGGLDTQYF. The DNA for the CDR3 is TGTGCCAGCAGCTTCGTGCACCTTAGCGGGGGGCTAGATACGCAGTATTTT. The V gene is TRBV2, the J gene TRBJ2-3; 10 nucleotides align to TRBD2. CDR1 is SNHLY, CDR2 FYNNEI, per germline. The CDR3 is 17 residues long. The ends lost 6 bases at V and 5 bases at J; junction bases unmatched: 14. Based on the CDR3 plus reference TRBV2 and TRBJ2-3, the full variable domain is EPEVTQTPSHQVTQMGQEVILRCVPISNHLYFYWYRQILGQKVEFLVSFYNNEISEKSEIFDDQFSVERPDGSNFTLKIRSTKLEDSAMYFCASSFVHLSGGLDTQYFGPGTRLTVL.

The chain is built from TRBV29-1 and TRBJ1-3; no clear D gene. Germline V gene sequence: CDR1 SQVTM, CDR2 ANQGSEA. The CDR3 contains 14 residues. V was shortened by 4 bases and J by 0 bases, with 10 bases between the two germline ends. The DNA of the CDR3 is TGCAGCGTTGGGTTCGCAGGCTCTGGAAACACCATATATTTT. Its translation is CSVGFAGSGNTIYF.

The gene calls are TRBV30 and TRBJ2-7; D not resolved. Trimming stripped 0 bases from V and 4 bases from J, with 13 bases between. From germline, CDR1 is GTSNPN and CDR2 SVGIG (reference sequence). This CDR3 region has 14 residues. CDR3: CAWSVRESGYEQYF. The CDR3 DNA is TGTGCCTGGAGTGTACGAGAGTCAGGTTACGAGCAGTACTTC. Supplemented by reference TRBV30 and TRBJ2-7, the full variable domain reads SQTIHQWPATLVQPVGSPLSLECTVEGTSNPNLYWYRQAAGRGLQLLFYSVGIGQISSEVPQNLSASRPQDRQFILSSKKLLLSDSGFYLCAWSVRESGYEQYFGPGTRLTVT.

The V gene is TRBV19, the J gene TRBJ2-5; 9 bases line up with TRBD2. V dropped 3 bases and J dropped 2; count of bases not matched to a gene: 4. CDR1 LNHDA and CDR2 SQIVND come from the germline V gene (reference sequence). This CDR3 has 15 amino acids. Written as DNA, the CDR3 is TGTGCCAGTAGTATGGCTAGCGGGGTACAAGAGACCCAGTACTTC. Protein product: CASSMASGVQETQYF. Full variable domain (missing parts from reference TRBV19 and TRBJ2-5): DGGITQSPKYLFRKEGQNVTLSCEQNLNHDAMYWYRQDPGQGLRLIYYSQIVNDFQKGDIAEGYSVSREKKESFPLTVTSAQKNPTAFYLCASSMASGVQETQYFGPGTRLLVL.

In DNA form, the CDR3 reads TGTGCCAGCAGCCCATTTAGCGGGACCTACGAGCAGTACTTC. The encoded protein is CASSPFSGTYEQYF. The chain is built from TRBV7-9 and TRBJ2-7, with 8 bases that match TRBD2. V lost 5 bases, J lost 2 bases, and 5 bases stayed unmatched. From germline, CDR1 is SEHNR and CDR2 FQNEAQ (reference sequence). The CDR3 is 14 amino acids.

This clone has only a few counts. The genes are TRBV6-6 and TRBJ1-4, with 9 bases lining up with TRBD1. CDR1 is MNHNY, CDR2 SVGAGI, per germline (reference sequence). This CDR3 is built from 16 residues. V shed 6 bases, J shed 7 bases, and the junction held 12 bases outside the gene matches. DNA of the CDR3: TGTGCCAGCAGGTACAGCTCCGGGACAGGGAGTGAAAAACTGTTTTTT. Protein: CASRYSSGTGSEKLFF.

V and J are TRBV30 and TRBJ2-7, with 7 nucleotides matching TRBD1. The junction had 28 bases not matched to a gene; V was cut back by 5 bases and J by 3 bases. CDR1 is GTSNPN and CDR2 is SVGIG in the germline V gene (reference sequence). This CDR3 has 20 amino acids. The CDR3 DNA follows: TGTGCCTGGTCGAGGGGGCGCAAGGTTGAAAATCGAGGCTTAAACTACGAGCAGTACTTC. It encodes CAWSRGRKVENRGLNYEQYF.

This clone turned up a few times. The CDR3 DNA reads TGTGCCAGCAGTTTCACCTTAGCGGGGGAGGGGCAGTTCTTC. Amino acids: CASSFTLAGEGQFF. This sequence joins TRBV6-5 and TRBJ2-1, with 9 bases fitting TRBD2. This CDR3 region has 14 residues. Germline assignment: CDR1 MNHEY and CDR2 SVGAGI. Unmatched junction bases numbered 10, after V lost 4 bases and J lost 12 bases.

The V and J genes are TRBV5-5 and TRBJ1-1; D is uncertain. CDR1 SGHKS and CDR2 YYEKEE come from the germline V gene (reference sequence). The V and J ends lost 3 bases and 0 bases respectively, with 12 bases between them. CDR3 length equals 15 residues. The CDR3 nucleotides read TGTGCCAGCAGCTCAGCTAGGCAGATGAACACTGAAGCTTTCTTT. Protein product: CASSSARQMNTEAFF.

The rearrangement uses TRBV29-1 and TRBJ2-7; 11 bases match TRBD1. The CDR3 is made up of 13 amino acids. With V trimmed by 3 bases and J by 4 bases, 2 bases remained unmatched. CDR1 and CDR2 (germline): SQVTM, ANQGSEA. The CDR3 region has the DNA TGCAGCGTTGAGGACAGGGGGCGTTACGAGCAGTACTTC. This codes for CSVEDRGRYEQYF.

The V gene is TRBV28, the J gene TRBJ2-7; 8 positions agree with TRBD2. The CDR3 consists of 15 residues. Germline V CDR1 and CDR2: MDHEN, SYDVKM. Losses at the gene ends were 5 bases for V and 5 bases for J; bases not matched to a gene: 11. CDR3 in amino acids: CASSPTGGGYDEQYF. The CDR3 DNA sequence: TGTGCCAGCAGTCCGACCGGGGGGGGATATGACGAGCAGTACTTC.

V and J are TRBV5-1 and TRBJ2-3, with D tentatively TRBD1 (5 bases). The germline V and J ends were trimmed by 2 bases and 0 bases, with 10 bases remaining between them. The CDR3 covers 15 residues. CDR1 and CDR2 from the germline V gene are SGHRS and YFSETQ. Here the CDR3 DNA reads TGCGCCAGCAGCTTCTGGGGCTCTAGCACAGATACGCAGTATTTT. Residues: CASSFWGSSTDTQYF.

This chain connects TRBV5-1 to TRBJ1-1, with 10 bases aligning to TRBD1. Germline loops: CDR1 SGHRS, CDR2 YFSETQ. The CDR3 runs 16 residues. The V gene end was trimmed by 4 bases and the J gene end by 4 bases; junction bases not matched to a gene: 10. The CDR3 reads CASSGQGGRGFTEAFF. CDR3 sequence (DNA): TGCGCCAGCAGCGGACAGGGGGGACGAGGTTTCACTGAAGCTTTCTTT.

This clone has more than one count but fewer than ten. The CDR3 reads CASSSRAELTDTQYF. The CDR3 bases are TGTGCCAGCAGCTCGCGAGCGGAACTCACAGATACGCAGTATTTT. The J gene is TRBJ2-3, the V gene TRBV5-4, with a tentative D call TRBD2 (5 bases). Germline CDR1 is SGHNT and CDR2 is YYREEE (reference sequence). Trimming removed 3 bases from V and 2 bases from J, with 13 bases in between. This CDR3 spans 15 amino acids.

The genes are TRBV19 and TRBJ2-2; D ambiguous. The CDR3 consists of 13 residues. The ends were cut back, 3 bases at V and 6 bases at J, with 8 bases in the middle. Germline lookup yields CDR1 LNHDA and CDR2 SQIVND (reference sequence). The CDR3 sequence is CASSIPAPGELFF. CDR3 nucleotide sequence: TGTGCCAGTAGTATTCCCGCGCCCGGGGAGCTGTTTTTT.

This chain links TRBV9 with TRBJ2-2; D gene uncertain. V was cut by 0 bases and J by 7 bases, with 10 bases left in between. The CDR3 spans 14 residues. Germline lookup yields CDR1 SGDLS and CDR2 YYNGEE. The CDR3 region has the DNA TGTGCCAGCAGCGTAGCCTTGTTTGTCGGGGAGCTGTTTTTT. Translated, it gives CASSVALFVGELFF.